The clone carrying this TCR beta chain was detected once. Its antigen is still unknown. CDR1 and CDR2 (germline): GTSNPN, SVGIG (reference sequence). This CDR3 contains 16 residues. Trimming removed 1 base from V and 0 bases from J, with 10 bases in between. This sample is part of a study of metastatic and nonmetastatic thyroid tumors. Study summary: The authors compared repertoires across blood and tumor or nodule tissue from malignant and benign thyroid patients.

The study, taken as a whole, reports: When malignant thyroid tumors were compared with benign nodules, TCR beta diversity was reportedly significantly higher in the malignant tumors. This held in both blood and tumor samples.

Every patient underwent thyroid surgery untreated. Authors' methods: To classify distant metastasis in papillary thyroid cancer, a model was built from CDR3 differences across clinicopathological groups. TCRdb recomputed clones from the PCR reads via MiXCR. The V and J calls come from TCRdb's annotation, not from the publication. The sample has 6,500 to 8,000 clones, 25% to 30% seen once; the top ten hold approximately 19%. The receptor was isolated from a female donor with papillary thyroid cancer or a benign thyroid nodule (not recorded which). Some clones in this sample may be carry-over from other donors' samples. Sequencing was performed on tumor tissue. The chain recombines TRBV30 with TRBJ2-6; D is undetermined. CDR3 nucleotide sequence: TGTGCCTGGAGTGCTGAACAGTCCTCTGGGGCCAACGTCCTGACTTTC. Its protein product is CAWSAEQSSGANVLTF.